Shown below are 5 T cell receptor beta chains from a single sample sequenced in a study of regulatory and conventional T cells in RAG deficiency. Libraries were prepared by immunoSEQ multiplex PCR; TCRdb keeps only in-frame clonotypes and omits some of them. There are approximately 1,000 clones in the sample; roughly 84% occur only once, and almost 8% lies in the top ten. Conventional CD4+ T cells were sorted from blood as CD25-low CD127-high cells. The sample comprised CD4+ effector T cells sorted from blood. Source of these receptors: a human donor with RAG deficiency presenting as combined immunodeficiency.

This clone was counted once. V gene TRBV28 combines with J gene TRBJ1-5, with no clear D. CDR1 is MDHEN and CDR2 is SYDVKM in the germline V gene. The germline V and J ends were trimmed by 6 bases and 0 bases, with 6 bases remaining between them. The CDR3 has 13 amino acids. CDR3 bases: TGTGCCAGCAGACCCCTTAGCAATCAGCCCCAGCATTTT. Its protein is CASRPLSNQPQHF.

This sequence joins TRBV14 and TRBJ2-3; D uncertain. Per germline, CDR1 SGHDN and CDR2 FVKESK. Trimming pared 7 bases from V and 7 bases from J, leaving 6 bases between. The CDR3 contains 10 residues. The CDR3 sequence is CASTRYTQYF. The CDR3, as DNA: TGTGCCAGCACCCGATATACGCAGTATTTT.

The chain combines TRBV7-2 with TRBJ2-1; no reliable D call. The V gene's germline CDR1 is SGHTA and CDR2 FQGNSA. The V and J ends lost 2 bases and 7 bases respectively, with 6 bases between them. There are 12 residues in the CDR3. CDR3 in amino acids: CASSLMINEQFF. Written as DNA, the CDR3 is TGTGCCAGCAGCTTAATGATTAATGAGCAGTTCTTC.

The CDR3: CATSRALPMNTEAFF. CDR3 bases: TGTGCCACCAGCAGAGCCCTACCTATGAACACTGAAGCTTTCTTT. The J gene is TRBJ1-1, the V gene TRBV15; D is undetermined. This CDR3 comprises 15 residues. In germline, CDR1 is LNHNV, CDR2 YYDKDF (reference sequence). V lost 1 base, J lost 0 bases, and 9 bases lay in between.

The chain has TRBV25-1 and TRBJ2-7; D unclear. The CDR3 spans 12 residues. V was clipped by 6 bases and J by 1 base, with 7 bases between them. The germline V gene has CDR1 MGHDK and CDR2 SYGVNS. CDR3 sequence (DNA): TGTGCCAGCAGATCATTATCCTACGAGCAGTACTTC. Translation gives CASRSLSYEQYF.